These 10 T cell receptor beta chains were sequenced from one sample in a study of beta chain features in type 1 diabetes. The investigators reverse transcribed all of the isolated RNA, so they sequenced expressed TCRB transcripts. Using immunoSEQ multiplex PCR, the repertoire was profiled, and TCRdb retains in-frame clones only, with some absent. The table lists 200,000 to 250,000 clones, approximately 11% of them singletons. Sequencing was done on a sample of central memory CD4+ T cells from blood. These receptor sequences come from a man aged 18 to 30 in good health.

This clone was observed a handful of times. The V and J genes are TRBV5-6 and TRBJ2-1; TRBD2 might be the D (6 bases). This CDR3 has 15 amino acids. Looked up from germline, CDR1 is SGHDT and CDR2 is YYEEEE. Trimming cost V 3 bases and J 2 bases, with 12 bases left between them. CDR3 sequence: CASSSHSGAYNEQFF. The CDR3 nucleotides read TGTGCCAGCAGCTCGCATAGCGGAGCCTACAATGAGCAGTTCTTC.

This clone occurred a few times. The V call is TRBV5-4, the J call TRBJ1-1, with TRBD1 matching 9 bases. The V and J ends lost 4 bases and 5 bases, in that order; junction bases with no gene match: 3. This CDR3 region has 13 residues. In germline, CDR1 is SGHNT, CDR2 YYREEE (reference sequence). The CDR3 loop is CASSRDRETEAFF. CDR3 in DNA: TGTGCCAGCAGCCGGGACAGGGAAACTGAAGCTTTCTTT.

This clone was recorded a few times. The chain is built from TRBV7-2 and TRBJ2-1, with 9 nucleotides matching TRBD2. The germline V gene encodes CDR1 SGHTA and CDR2 FQGNSA. The CDR3 sequence is 15 residues long. With V trimmed by 9 bases and J by 8 bases, 14 bases remained unmatched. The CDR3 loop is CASKSYSGSSDEQFF. The CDR3 region has the DNA TGTGCCAGTAAATCCTATAGCGGGAGCTCCGATGAGCAGTTCTTC.

The gene calls are TRBV30 and TRBJ2-7; no clear D. Trimming pared 0 bases from V and 5 bases from J, leaving 8 bases between. Germline CDR1 GTSNPN, CDR2 SVGIG (reference sequence). The CDR3 is 12 residues long. CDR3 loop: CAWSVPPDEQYF. CDR3 DNA: TGTGCCTGGAGTGTACCTCCAGACGAGCAGTACTTC.

The CDR3 nucleotides are TGTGCCAGCAGGGGAGGGGATAGCTCCTACGAGCAGTACTTC. Residues: CASRGGDSSYEQYF. The chain joins TRBV6-5 to TRBJ2-7, with 7 bases fitting TRBD2. J gave up 0 bases and V 6 bases, and 5 bases lay outside the gene matches. Germline values: CDR1 MNHEY, CDR2 SVGAGI. This CDR3 contains 14 residues.

This clone was recorded a few times. At the DNA level, this CDR3 is encoded by other sequences in the same sample as well. The V call is TRBV6-6, the J call TRBJ2-3, with no clear D. CDR1 and CDR2 (germline): MNHNY, SVGAGI (reference sequence). This CDR3 region has 15 residues. The germline V and J ends were trimmed by 0 bases and 1 base, with 8 bases remaining between them. In DNA form, the CDR3 reads TGTGCCAGCAGTTACTCGATCTCGGGCACAGATACGCAGTATTTT. It is translated as CASSYSISGTDTQYF.

This clone has just a few counts. J is TRBJ2-1 and V is TRBV18; a weak D match, TRBD1 (6 bases). CDR3 length: 12 amino acids. Per germline, CDR1 KGHSH and CDR2 LQKENI. V shed 2 bases and J shed 7 bases, with 6 bases lying between them. In DNA form, the CDR3 reads TGTGCCAGCTCACCAACAGGGAATGAGCAGTTCTTC. Translation: CASSPTGNEQFF.

This clone has only a few counts. The chain couples TRBV28 to TRBJ1-1; D unresolved. V shed 2 bases and J shed 0 bases, with 7 bases lying between them. Per the germline V gene, CDR1 is MDHEN and CDR2 is SYDVKM. The CDR3 consists of 14 residues. The CDR3 here is CASSLRALNTEAFF. As DNA, the CDR3 is TGTGCCAGCAGTTTACGCGCCTTGAACACTGAAGCTTTCTTT.

The chain carries TRBV27 and TRBJ1-4; TRBD1 aligns across 9 bases. V shed 6 bases, J shed 5 bases, and the junction held 4 bases outside the gene matches. The CDR3 totals 14 residues. The germline V gene encodes CDR1 MNHEY and CDR2 SMNVEV (reference sequence). The CDR3 DNA is TGTGCCAGCAGGGGACAGGGCTACAATGAAAAACTGTTTTTT. Translating it yields CASRGQGYNEKLFF.

The genes are TRBV7-9 and TRBJ2-7; a possible D gene is TRBD2 (6 bases). Trimming stripped 2 bases from V and 0 bases from J, with 11 bases between. This CDR3 has 15 amino acids. Germline lookup yields CDR1 SEHNR and CDR2 FQNEAQ (reference sequence). The CDR3: CASSLLGEASYEQYF. CDR3 DNA: TGTGCCAGCAGCTTATTGGGGGAGGCCTCCTACGAGCAGTACTTC.